These 16 T cell receptor beta chains were all obtained from the same sample, sequenced in a study of shared clonotypes between healthy human individuals. Only in-frame clones appear in the TCRdb table, and some are missing; sequencing was by immunoSEQ multiplex PCR. Altogether 2 million to 2.5 million clones are present, over 85% being singletons, with the ten largest covering under 0.45%. Sequencing was done on a sample of naive CD4+ T cells from PBMCs. Subset of the sample: CD45RA+ positively selected. Receptors originate from a man younger than 35 in good health. Some clones in this sample may be carry-over from other donors' samples.

This clone occurred a few times. The chain combines TRBV15 with TRBJ1-1, with 8 bases that match TRBD1. V trimming: 0 bases; J trimming: 3 bases; junction bases outside the gene matches: 12. CDR1 is LNHNV and CDR2 is YYDKDF in the germline V gene (reference sequence). The CDR3 loop spans 18 amino acids. As DNA, the CDR3 is TGTGCCACCAGCAGAGATGGAAGGGACAGGCGACGTTACACTGAAGCTTTCTTT. This encodes CATSRDGRDRRRYTEAFF.

The V and J genes are TRBV25-1 and TRBJ2-1; TRBD2 agrees at 8 bases. The V gene's germline CDR1 is MGHDK and CDR2 SYGVNS. The CDR3 runs 17 residues. Trimming at V came to 1 base and at J to 0 bases, leaving 5 bases not matched to a gene. This CDR3 is CASSEWERGSSYNEQFF. The CDR3 DNA reads TGTGCCAGCAGTGAATGGGAGCGGGGGAGCTCCTACAATGAGCAGTTCTTC.

This chain connects TRBV28 to TRBJ2-7, with D tentatively TRBD1 (5 bases). CDR1 is MDHEN and CDR2 is SYDVKM in the germline V gene. V was cut by 5 bases and J by 4 bases, with 9 bases left in between. This CDR3 is built from 12 residues. The CDR3 is CASSQGRYEQYF. The CDR3 DNA follows: TGTGCCAGCAGTCAGGGCCGTTACGAGCAGTACTTC.

This clone was detected once. The chain links TRBV27 to TRBJ2-3, with 9 bases lining up with TRBD2. The V gene's germline CDR1 is MNHEY and CDR2 SMNVEV (reference sequence). This CDR3 is built from 17 residues. Losses at the gene ends were 9 bases for V and 3 bases for J; bases not matched to a gene: 16. This chain's CDR3 is CARRVDLGGRGTDTQYF. In nucleotides, the CDR3 is TGTGCCAGAAGAGTGGACCTTGGCGGGAGGGGAACAGATACGCAGTATTTT.

This chain connects TRBV5-5 to TRBJ1-1; possible D gene TRBD1, 6 bases. V was cut by 4 bases and J by 1 base, with 17 bases left in between. This CDR3 is built from 16 residues. CDR1 is SGHKS, CDR2 YYEKEE, per germline (reference sequence). The CDR3 region is CASSLSPDRANTEAFF. In DNA form, the CDR3 reads TGTGCCAGCAGCCTCTCCCCGGACAGAGCGAACACTGAAGCTTTCTTT.

The chain joins TRBV6-5 to TRBJ1-1; 10 bases fit TRBD1. Germline lookup yields CDR1 MNHEY and CDR2 SVGAGI. The CDR3 is made up of 15 amino acids. After removal of 3 bases from V and 11 bases from J, the junction contained 12 bases not matched to a gene. The CDR3 DNA reads TGTGCCAGCAGTTATCGGGGGACAGGGGCTAGCACGGCTTTCTTT. As protein: CASSYRGTGASTAFF.

J is TRBJ2-1 and V is TRBV4-2; D is ambiguous. Trimming removed 0 bases from V and 6 bases from J, with 18 bases in between. Germline CDR1 and CDR2: LGHNA and YNFKEQ. The CDR3 runs to 17 residues. Here the CDR3 reads CASSQDWAASARNEQFF. The CDR3 nucleotides are TGTGCCAGCAGCCAAGATTGGGCGGCCTCGGCGCGCAATGAGCAGTTCTTC.

CDR3 nucleotides: TGTGCCAGCAGTCACGGACTAGTCGATGAGCAGTTCTTC. Translated: CASSHGLVDEQFF. The gene calls are TRBV14 and TRBJ2-1; 7 bases line up with TRBD2. Germline V CDR1 and CDR2: SGHDN, FVKESK. V gave up 6 bases and J gave up 8 bases; unmatched junction bases: 7. This CDR3 contains 13 residues.

The chain couples TRBV6-5 to TRBJ2-3; the match to TRBD1 covers 8 bases. Germline CDR1 and CDR2: MNHEY and SVGAGI. This CDR3 has 15 amino acids. J was trimmed by 4 bases and V by 3 bases; bases with no gene match: 6. The CDR3 sequence is CASSYQGAEADTQYF. DNA for the CDR3: TGTGCCAGCAGTTATCAGGGGGCGGAGGCAGATACGCAGTATTTT.

The chain uses TRBV2 and TRBJ2-5, with D hard to call. V was clipped by 7 bases and J by 1 base, with 4 bases between them. Germline lookup yields CDR1 SNHLY and CDR2 FYNNEI. The CDR3 contains 11 residues. The CDR3, as DNA: TGTGCCAGCAAGGGCCAAGAGACCCAGTACTTC. Translating gives CASKGQETQYF.

V and J are TRBV19 and TRBJ1-2, with D tentatively TRBD1 (5 bases). V was pared by 4 bases and J by 3 bases, with 15 bases between. Germline values: CDR1 LNHDA, CDR2 SQIVND (reference sequence). This CDR3 has 15 amino acids. CDR3 amino acids: CASSTTVGEYYGYTF. In DNA form, the CDR3 reads TGTGCCAGTAGTACGACGGTAGGGGAGTACTATGGCTACACCTTC.

The CDR3 DNA follows: TGTGCCAGCTCACCACTGGGTGGGCTATCGAACACTGAAGCTTTCTTT. Translating it yields CASSPLGGLSNTEAFF. The V and J genes are TRBV18 and TRBJ1-1; D is undetermined. The CDR3 consists of 16 residues. Germline loops: CDR1 KGHSH, CDR2 LQKENI. V lost 1 base, J lost 1 base, and 13 bases lay in between.

V and J are TRBV9 and TRBJ2-1; 7 bases map to TRBD2. The germline V gene encodes CDR1 SGDLS and CDR2 YYNGEE. The CDR3 sequence is 15 residues long. V lost 1 base to trimming and J lost 6 bases; unmatched junction nucleotides: 7. CDR3 DNA: TGTGCCAGCAGCGTAACGAGTGGGGAGGGCAATGAGCAGTTCTTC. The encoded protein is CASSVTSGEGNEQFF.

J is TRBJ1-4 and V is TRBV9; possibly TRBD1 for D (5 bases). This CDR3 region has 17 residues. The V and J ends lost 3 bases and 2 bases respectively, with 17 bases between them. Germline CDR1 SGDLS, CDR2 YYNGEE. The CDR3 protein is CASSGPSGGETNEKLFF. Here the CDR3 DNA reads TGTGCCAGCAGCGGCCCAAGTGGAGGGGAGACTAATGAAAAACTGTTTTTT.

The rearrangement joins TRBV10-3 to TRBJ2-6, with no clear D. The V and J ends lost 0 bases and 4 bases respectively, with 13 bases between them. Looked up from germline, CDR1 is ENHRY and CDR2 is SYGVKD. The CDR3 runs to 17 residues. CDR3 residues: CAISESGVGSGANVLTF. In DNA, the CDR3 is TGTGCCATCAGTGAGTCAGGAGTGGGGTCGGGGGCCAACGTCCTGACTTTC.

The chain links TRBV5-1 to TRBJ1-1; 7 nucleotides align to TRBD1. The ends lost 4 bases at V and 6 bases at J; junction bases unmatched: 9. The CDR3 loop spans 14 amino acids. The germline V gene encodes CDR1 SGHRS and CDR2 YFSETQ. CDR3 residues: CASSPPLTGAEAFF. CDR3 coding DNA: TGCGCCAGCAGCCCCCCCCTTACAGGGGCTGAAGCTTTCTTT.